The 15 T cell receptor beta chains given below trace back to one sample, sequenced in a study of a mutant IDH1 vaccine in newly diagnosed glioma. Their cognate antigens are unknown. Stated time point: week 47, end of study. Alongside topical imiquimod, each dose of vaccine comprised 300 ug of mutant IDH1 20-mer peptide. The repertoire was sequenced with immunoSEQ multiplex PCR; TCRdb's copy has only in-frame clones and lacks some. Of about 56,000 clones listed, over 80% are singletons. The source was PBMCs, collected from a glioma patient whose treatment included an IDH1 peptide vaccine. The source of these receptors is a woman aged 45-59 years with glioma.

This clone was picked up one time. The chain links TRBV28 to TRBJ1-2, with D perhaps TRBD1 (5 bases). Trimming took off 7 bases at V and 4 bases at J, with 28 bases between the two ends. CDR3 length: 18 amino acids. Germline V CDR1 and CDR2: MDHEN, SYDVKM. CDR3 sequence: CASTSIRGRLGVVYGYTF. The CDR3, as DNA: TGTGCCAGCACCTCCATCCGGGGCCGGTTAGGGGTTGTCTATGGCTACACCTTC.

The chain carries TRBV5-1 and TRBJ1-3, with D possibly matching TRBD1 (5 bases). Trimming pared 3 bases from V and 0 bases from J, leaving 10 bases between. The CDR3 consists of 15 residues. From germline, CDR1 is SGHRS and CDR2 YFSETQ. CDR3 residues: CASSSDGGSGNTIYF. Written as DNA, the CDR3 is TGCGCCAGCAGCTCAGACGGGGGCTCTGGAAACACCATATATTTT.

V usage is TRBV7-2 and J usage is TRBJ2-1; a possible D gene is TRBD1 (6 bases). Per germline, CDR1 SGHTA and CDR2 FQGNSA. V was cut by 5 bases and J by 13 bases, with 21 bases left in between. This CDR3 is 14 amino acids long. CDR3 sequence (DNA): TGTGCCAGCAGCCCCACGGACAGTACTTTTCGTCAGTTCTTC. It codes for CASSPTDSTFRQFF.

This clone was picked up one time. Other DNA sequences within the sample encode an identical CDR3. The chain combines TRBV27 with TRBJ2-5; 11 bases line up with TRBD2. Germline values: CDR1 MNHEY, CDR2 SMNVEV (reference sequence). V lost 5 bases, J lost 2 bases, and 4 bases stayed unmatched. The CDR3 spans 15 residues. Here the CDR3 DNA reads TGTGCCAGCAGTCGACTAGCGGGGAATCAAGAGACCCAGTACTTC. Its protein is CASSRLAGNQETQYF.

In this sample, this clone turned up once. J is TRBJ1-2 and V is TRBV10-3, with unresolved D. The CDR3 is 14 amino acids. V dropped 3 bases and J dropped 11 bases, with 19 bases sitting between them. CDR1 and CDR2 (germline): ENHRY, SYGVKD. The CDR3 spells CAISEGPGGMWYTF. The CDR3 region has the DNA TGTGCCATCAGTGAAGGTCCCGGTGGGATGTGGTACACCTTC.

The chain employs TRBV10-3 and TRBJ1-1; D might be TRBD1 (5 bases). Per the germline V gene, CDR1 is ENHRY and CDR2 is SYGVKD. The V and J ends lost 4 bases and 6 bases respectively, with 15 bases between them. The CDR3 extends over 14 amino acids. This CDR3 is CAISGGSLGAEAFF. CDR3 bases: TGTGCCATCAGTGGGGGGAGCCTTGGGGCTGAAGCTTTCTTT.

The chain links TRBV5-4 to TRBJ1-1; 7 bases agree with TRBD1. V lost 2 bases and J lost 5; bases outside the gene matches: 12. Germline lookup yields CDR1 SGHNT and CDR2 YYREEE (reference sequence). The CDR3 extends over 16 amino acids. The DNA for the CDR3 is TGTGCCAGCAGCTTAGACCAGGGACAGCACCAAACTGAAGCTTTCTTT. The encoded protein is CASSLDQGQHQTEAFF.

This chain joins TRBV9 and TRBJ2-1; D is ambiguous. The CDR3 is 11 amino acids. CDR1 SGDLS and CDR2 YYNGEE come from the germline V gene. V was pared by 7 bases and J by 12 bases, with 14 bases between. The CDR3 is CASGPPKGQFF. The DNA for the CDR3 is TGTGCCAGCGGACCCCCTAAGGGGCAGTTCTTC.

The chain employs TRBV10-3 and TRBJ1-3, with D uncertain. The ends were cut back, 0 bases at V and 3 bases at J, with 6 bases in the middle. CDR1 ENHRY and CDR2 SYGVKD come from the germline V gene. The CDR3 consists of 14 residues. This CDR3 reads CAISESGSGNTIYF. CDR3 bases: TGTGCCATCAGTGAGTCTGGCAGTGGAAACACCATATATTTT.

The chain uses TRBV6-6 and TRBJ1-5, with 8 bases fitting TRBD1. The CDR3 loop spans 15 amino acids. The junction had 10 bases not matched to a gene; V was cut back by 6 bases and J by 6 bases. CDR1 and CDR2 (germline): MNHNY, SVGAGI (reference sequence). CDR3 DNA sequence: TGTGCCAGCAGCCGTGCAGGGGGCGGGGGTCAGCCCCAGCATTTT. Encoded protein: CASSRAGGGGQPQHF.

CDR3 coding DNA: TGTGCCAGTAGTATATGGACAGGGGCAGGGGGCTACACCTTC. This translates into CASSIWTGAGGYTF. V usage is TRBV19 and J usage is TRBJ1-2; the match to TRBD1 covers 9 bases. CDR3 length equals 14 residues. Germline lookup yields CDR1 LNHDA and CDR2 SQIVND (reference sequence). J was trimmed by 8 bases and V by 2 bases; bases with no gene match: 6. Using reference TRBV19 and TRBJ1-2 for the parts outside the CDR3, the full variable domain is DGGITQSPKYLFRKEGQNVTLSCEQNLNHDAMYWYRQDPGQGLRLIYYSQIVNDFQKGDIAEGYSVSREKKESFPLTVTSAQKNPTAFYLCASSIWTGAGGYTFGSGTRLTVV.

This chain links TRBV9 with TRBJ2-5; 9 bases map to TRBD2. Germline CDR1 reads SGDLS; CDR2 reads YYNGEE. J lost 1 base, V lost 0 bases, and 4 bases had no gene match. This CDR3 is 16 amino acids long. This CDR3 reads CASSVGNSGGQETQYF. In DNA form, the CDR3 reads TGTGCCAGCAGCGTAGGAAATAGCGGGGGCCAAGAGACCCAGTACTTC.

The chain recombines TRBV7-9 with TRBJ2-1, with no clear D. This CDR3 region has 13 residues. Looked up from germline, CDR1 is SEHNR and CDR2 is FQNEAQ (reference sequence). The germline V and J ends were trimmed by 3 bases and 10 bases, with 13 bases remaining between them. For the CDR3, the DNA is TGTGCCAGCAGCTTGATCTCTGGTTTGGAGCAGTTCTTC. Translated, it gives CASSLISGLEQFF.

The V gene is TRBV4-1, the J gene TRBJ2-1; no definite D call. The CDR3 runs 15 residues. The germline CDR1 and CDR2 sequences are MGHRA and YSYEKL. Trimming shortened V by 0 bases and J by 4 bases, and 10 bases separated the two germline ends. The CDR3 loop is CASSQDFGQYNEQFF. CDR3 nucleotides: TGCGCCAGCAGCCAAGATTTCGGGCAGTACAATGAGCAGTTCTTC.

The gene calls are TRBV7-8 and TRBJ1-2; TRBD1 matches 8 bases. Per the germline V gene, CDR1 is SGHVS and CDR2 is FQNEAQ. The CDR3 has 15 amino acids. With 4 bases clipped from V and 3 bases from J, the junction kept 7 bases outside the gene matches. The CDR3 bases are TGTGCCAGCAGCTACGACAGGGGTGGAGACTATGGCTACACCTTC. Residues: CASSYDRGGDYGYTF.